These T cell receptor beta chains were read from a single sample in a study of blood T cell repertoires in COVID-19. Some clones are missing from TCRdb's copy, which holds only in-frame ones; the method was immunoSEQ multiplex PCR. This sample yields more than 95,000 clones, of which around 82% are seen a single time; about 18% belongs to the top ten. Sequencing input: peripheral blood. The receptors shown here come from a man aged 25-45 years with COVID-19, enrolled during active disease. Both conserved end residues are part of each CDR3. Each record gives: V gene, clone size, J gene, D gene, CDR3 protein, CDR3 DNA. A D gene is named only where the DNA matches it firmly. Clone size appears in some rows only: once, few, many, or a class for an expanded clone.

TRBV5-1,once,TRBJ1-3,NA,CASSLVGGTSGNTIYF,TGCGCCAGCAGCTTGGTAGGCGGAACATCTGGAAACACCATATATTTT
TRBV5-1,NA,TRBJ1-5,TRBD1,CASSLTGGFNQPQHF,TGCGCCAGCAGCTTGACAGGGGGGTTTAATCAGCCCCAGCATTTT
TRBV27,NA,TRBJ1-2,NA,CASSSQTTGTVYGYTF,TGTGCCAGCAGTTCTCAGACGACCGGGACTGTCTATGGCTACACCTTC
TRBV10-1,NA,TRBJ2-1,TRBD2,CASSVGTSGLHSYNEQFF,TGCGCCAGCAGTGTTGGGACTAGCGGACTACACTCCTACAATGAGCAGTTCTTC
TRBV15,once,TRBJ2-1,TRBD2,CATSRTSSGRARDEQFF,TGTGCCACCAGCAGAACGTCTAGCGGGAGGGCCAGGGATGAGCAGTTCTTC
TRBV9,NA,TRBJ2-5,NA,CASSLLETWETQYF,TGTGCCAGCAGCTTACTCGAAACCTGGGAGACCCAGTACTTC
TRBV28,NA,TRBJ1-5,TRBD1,CASSTRQGDQPQHF,TGTGCCAGCAGTACCCGACAGGGGGATCAGCCCCAGCATTTT
TRBV7-8,once,TRBJ1-3,NA,CATQDSQPGNTIYF,TGTGCCACCCAAGACAGTCAACCTGGAAACACCATATATTTT
TRBV4-1,NA,TRBJ2-7,TRBD2,CASSQDRGLAGNIQYF,TGCGCCAGCAGCCAAGATAGGGGACTAGCGGGAAACATACAGTACTTC
TRBV5-4,NA,TRBJ2-3,TRBD2,CASSTPRAGLTDTQYF,TGTGCCAGCAGCACCCCTCGAGCGGGGCTCACAGATACGCAGTATTTT
TRBV29-1,NA,TRBJ2-1,TRBD2,CSVEEVLAAEQFF,TGCAGCGTTGAAGAGGTCCTAGCGGCTGAGCAGTTCTTC
TRBV5-1,NA,TRBJ2-3,TRBD2,CASSPGLAGESLDTQYF,TGCGCCAGCAGTCCGGGACTAGCGGGAGAGTCCTTAGATACGCAGTATTTT
TRBV5-6,NA,TRBJ1-2,NA,CASSLDPDYGYTF,TGTGCCAGCAGCTTGGACCCAGACTATGGCTACACCTTC
TRBV9,NA,TRBJ2-6,TRBD1,CASSDWDRGGANVLTF,TGTGCCAGCAGCGACTGGGACAGGGGTGGGGCCAACGTCCTGACTTTC
TRBV28,NA,TRBJ2-1,NA,CASSSRSWSPGVNEQFF,TGTGCCAGCAGTTCTAGAAGTTGGTCTCCCGGGGTCAATGAGCAGTTCTTC
TRBV3-1/TRBV3-2,NA,TRBJ2-5,TRBD2,CASSRGGTGGPNKTQYF,TGTGCCAGCAGCCGTGGAGGGACGGGGGGACCCAACAAGACCCAGTACTTC
TRBV19,NA,TRBJ2-5,TRBD1,CASSKGTGQETQYF,TGTGCCAGTAGTAAAGGGACAGGCCAAGAGACCCAGTACTTC
TRBV6-6,NA,TRBJ2-7,NA,CASSDSFYEQYF,TGTGCCAGTTCGGACAGCTTTTACGAGCAGTACTTC
TRBV5-1,few,TRBJ2-7,TRBD2,CASSLVLTSGSGEQYF,TGCGCCAGCAGCTTGGTTTTGACTAGCGGGAGTGGGGAGCAGTACTTC
TRBV15,NA,TRBJ2-4,TRBD1,CATSQEISGQGNIQYF,TGTGCCACCAGTCAGGAAATTTCGGGACAGGGTAACATTCAGTACTTC
TRBV19,NA,TRBJ2-1,TRBD1,CASSIAKDRGYNEQFF,TGTGCCAGTAGTATAGCAAAGGACAGGGGATACAATGAGCAGTTCTTC
TRBV6-1,NA,TRBJ2-1,NA,CASSELKGGQGSYNEQFF,TGTGCCAGCAGTGAATTAAAAGGTGGGCAGGGGTCCTACAATGAGCAGTTCTTC
TRBV19,NA,TRBJ1-1,TRBD1,CASSQRRQGSEAFF,TGTGCCAGTAGTCAACGACGACAGGGCTCTGAAGCTTTCTTT
TRBV27,NA,TRBJ2-7,NA,CASSPEVAVFGNEQYF,TGTGCCAGCAGTCCGGAGGTGGCGGTTTTCGGGAACGAGCAGTACTTC
TRBV19,NA,TRBJ2-7,NA,CASSIGRQSYEQYF,TGTGCCAGTAGTATAGGTAGACAGAGTTACGAGCAGTACTTC
TRBV19,NA,TRBJ1-4,TRBD1,CASMLTGGGEKLFF,TGTGCCAGTATGTTGACAGGGGGAGGGGAAAAACTGTTTTTT
TRBV6-5,NA,TRBJ2-2,NA,CASSYSRLNTGELFF,TGTGCCAGCAGTTACTCAAGACTGAACACCGGGGAGCTGTTTTTT
TRBV7-8,NA,TRBJ1-1,TRBD1,CASSFSLDRGNTEAFF,TGTGCCAGCAGCTTTTCCCTGGACAGGGGGAACACTGAAGCTTTCTTT
TRBV3-1/TRBV3-2,NA,TRBJ1-2,NA,CASSQDRRNYGYTF,TGTGCCAGCAGCCAAGATAGGCGGAACTATGGCTACACCTTC
TRBV5-6,once,TRBJ1-1,NA,CASSWDGGGTEAFF,TGTGCCAGCAGCTGGGACGGGGGGGGCACTGAAGCTTTCTTT
TRBV9,NA,TRBJ1-3,NA,CASSPLGGAQGNTIYF,TGTGCCAGCAGCCCCCTCGGGGGGGCGCAAGGAAACACCATATATTTT